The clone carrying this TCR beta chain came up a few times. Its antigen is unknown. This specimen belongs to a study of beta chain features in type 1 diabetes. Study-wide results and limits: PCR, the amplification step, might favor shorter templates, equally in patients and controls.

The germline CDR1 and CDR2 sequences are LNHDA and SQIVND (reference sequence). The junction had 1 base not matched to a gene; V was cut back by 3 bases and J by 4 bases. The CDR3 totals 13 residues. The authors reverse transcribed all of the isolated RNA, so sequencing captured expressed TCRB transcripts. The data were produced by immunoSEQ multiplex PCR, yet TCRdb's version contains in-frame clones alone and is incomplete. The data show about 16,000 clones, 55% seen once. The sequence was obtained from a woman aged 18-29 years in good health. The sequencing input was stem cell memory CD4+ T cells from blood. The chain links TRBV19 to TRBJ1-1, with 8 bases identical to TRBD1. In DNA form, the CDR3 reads TGTGCCAGTAGTATCAGGGGGCCCACTGAAGCTTTCTTT. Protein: CASSIRGPTEAFF. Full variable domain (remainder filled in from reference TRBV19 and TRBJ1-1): DGGITQSPKYLFRKEGQNVTLSCEQNLNHDAMYWYRQDPGQGLRLIYYSQIVNDFQKGDIAEGYSVSREKKESFPLTVTSAQKNPTAFYLCASSIRGPTEAFFGQGTRLTVV.